The 19 T cell receptor beta chains given below trace back to one sample, sequenced in a study of early T cells in non-severe SARS-CoV-2 infection. Via MiXCR, TCRdb re-called the 5' RACE reads, giving one row per CDR3 protein. The sample yields around 31,000 distinct CDR3 sequences, approximately 5.3% seen once. Sequenced: whole blood. The receptors here all came from an adult who was a healthcare worker with PCR-confirmed SARS-CoV-2 infection or an uninfected control (not recorded which).

This clonotype was detected ten times or more. The rearrangement joins TRBV28 to TRBJ1-1; D perhaps matches TRBD1 (5 bases). The CDR3 is 14 residues long. V was cut by 6 bases and J by 1 base, with 12 bases left in between. CDR1 MDHEN and CDR2 SYDVKM come from the germline V gene. The DNA of the CDR3 is TGTGCCAGCAGGTCCGGACAACCGAACACTGAAGCTTTCTTT. This codes for CASRSGQPNTEAFF.

The genes are TRBV5-1 and TRBJ1-2; D call uncertain. Trimming left V 0 bases short and J 6 bases short, with 15 bases between. CDR1 and CDR2 (germline): SGHRS, YFSETQ. This CDR3 has 15 amino acids. CDR3 nucleotides: TGCGCCAGCAGCTTGGGATTTGGCAGGATGGATGGCTACACCTTC. It codes for CASSLGFGRMDGYTF.

In this sample, this clonotype turned up a few times. The chain joins TRBV7-3 to TRBJ2-5, with a possible D match to TRBD2 (5 bases). V was pared by 3 bases and J by 5 bases, with 10 bases between. Per the germline V gene, CDR1 is SGHTA and CDR2 is FQGTGA. This CDR3 comprises 13 residues. The CDR3 DNA follows: TGTGCCAGCAGCTTCGGTCCGGGGGAGACCCAGTACTTC. It yields the protein CASSFGPGETQYF.

This clonotype was detected a few times. The rearrangement joins TRBV20-1 to TRBJ2-2; 9 bases line up with TRBD2. Germline V gene data show CDR1 as DFQATT and CDR2 as SNEGSKA (reference sequence). V shed 6 bases and J 4 bases; nucleotides not matched to a gene: 12. This CDR3 contains 16 residues. The CDR3 coding sequence is TGCAGTGCGGCCCCTGTTAGCGGGAGAGGCACCGGGGAGCTGTTTTTT. This encodes CSAAPVSGRGTGELFF.

This clonotype was observed many times. In nucleotides, the CDR3 is TGTGCCAGCAGTTTTGGTCACCAAGAGACCCAGTACTTC. Its protein is CASSFGHQETQYF. V is TRBV12-3 or TRBV12-4 and J is TRBJ2-5; D uncertain. The CDR3 is 13 amino acids. Deletions cut 3 bases from V and 0 bases from J, with 5 bases between.

The chain is built from TRBV2 and TRBJ2-7; no clear D gene. Germline-derived CDR1 and CDR2 are SNHLY and FYNNEI. The CDR3 is made up of 11 amino acids. Trimming took 1 base from V and 10 from J, leaving 8 bases between them. The CDR3 protein is CASSEGAVQYF. In nucleotides, the CDR3 is TGTGCCAGCAGTGAAGGGGCAGTCCAGTACTTC.

The table lists this clonotype with many counts. The CDR3: CSAPKGYNEQFF. The DNA of the CDR3 is TGCAGTGCTCCAAAGGGGTACAATGAGCAGTTCTTC. V gene TRBV20-1 combines with J gene TRBJ2-1, with TRBD1 as a possible D gene (5 bases). Trimming removed 5 bases from V and 4 bases from J, with 9 bases in between. This CDR3 comprises 12 residues. The germline V gene has CDR1 DFQATT and CDR2 SNEGSKA (reference sequence).

V is TRBV18 and J is TRBJ2-7, with 7 nucleotides matching TRBD2. The CDR3 covers 15 residues. V was clipped by 4 bases and J by 2 bases; unmatched bases: 8. Germline CDR1 KGHSH, CDR2 LQKENI. The CDR3 region has the DNA TGTGCCAGCTCACAGAGGGGCGGGAGAGCCTACGAGCAGTACTTC. Residues: CASSQRGGRAYEQYF.

CDR3 residues: CASSLFGDEQYF. The CDR3 bases are TGTGCCAGCAGCTTATTTGGGGACGAGCAGTACTTC. The rearrangement links TRBV7-8 to TRBJ2-7, with D unclear. The CDR3 has 12 amino acids. CDR1 and CDR2 from the germline V gene are SGHVS and FQNEAQ. V shed 2 bases and J shed 5 bases, with 7 bases lying between them.

This clonotype was seen more than once but under ten times. V usage is TRBV5-1 and J usage is TRBJ2-6; 7 nucleotides match TRBD1. The CDR3 covers 17 residues. V was pared by 3 bases and J by 0 bases, with 6 bases of the junction left unmatched. Germline CDR1 SGHRS, CDR2 YFSETQ. CDR3 DNA: TGCGCCAGCAGCTCCGGACAGGCTACCTCTGGGGCCAACGTCCTGACTTTC. Protein: CASSSGQATSGANVLTF.

The CDR3: CASRNEGLLSGNTIYF. CDR3 DNA: TGTGCCAGCAGAAACGAGGGCCTCCTCTCTGGAAACACCATATATTTT. This rearrangement joins TRBV28 to TRBJ1-3; D remains unclear. Germline CDR1 MDHEN, CDR2 SYDVKM. V was trimmed by 6 bases and J by 0 bases, leaving 15 bases between them. This CDR3 has 16 amino acids. Supplemented by reference TRBV28 and TRBJ1-3, the full variable domain reads DVKVTQSSRYLVKRTGEKVFLECVQDMDHENMFWYRQDPGLGLRLIYFSYDVKMKEKGDIPEGYSVSREKKERFSLILESASTNQTSMYLCASRNEGLLSGNTIYFGEGSWLTVV.

The CDR3 coding sequence is TGTGCCAGCAGCCAAGATTTGGGTGGCTACACCTTC. This codes for CASSQDLGGYTF. The chain uses TRBV3-1 and TRBJ1-2, with D hard to call. Germline CDR1 LGHDT, CDR2 YNNKEL (reference sequence). The germline V and J ends were trimmed by 0 bases and 7 bases, with 6 bases remaining between them. The CDR3 length is 12 residues.

The rearrangement links TRBV12-3 or TRBV12-4 to TRBJ1-1; no definite D call. V lost 0 bases and J lost 6, with 11 bases in between. The CDR3 extends over 14 amino acids. CDR3 sequence (DNA): TGTGCCAGCAGTTTAGCGCGGAGGGCTTCTGAAGCTTTCTTT. Translated: CASSLARRASEAFF.

The rearrangement links TRBV29-1 to TRBJ2-2; 13 positions match TRBD2. V lost 7 bases to trimming and J lost 5 bases; unmatched junction nucleotides: 4. This CDR3 contains 14 residues. Germline CDR1 is SQVTM and CDR2 is ANQGSEA. The CDR3 DNA reads as TGCAGCGGCGGACTAGCGGGAGTAACCGGGGAGCTGTTTTTT. It codes for CSGGLAGVTGELFF.

This clonotype occurred many times. The J gene is TRBJ1-6, the V gene TRBV6-5, with D possibly TRBD1 on 5 matching bases. Per germline, CDR1 MNHEY and CDR2 SVGAGI. CDR3 length: 13 residues. Trimming shortened V by 6 bases and J by 5 bases, and 8 bases separated the two germline ends. The CDR3 DNA is TGTGCCAGCAGCCGACAGCATAATTCACCCCTCCACTTT. Its protein is CASSRQHNSPLHF.

This clonotype has more than one count but fewer than ten. The chain joins TRBV9 to TRBJ2-3, with D possibly being TRBD1 or TRBD2 (5 bases each). V lost 3 bases to trimming and J lost 2 bases, with 10 bases between them. Germline CDR1 SGDLS, CDR2 YYNGEE. This CDR3 spans 14 amino acids. CDR3 nucleotide sequence: TGTGCCAGCAGCGGGGGACCCCACACAGATACGCAGTATTTT. The encoded protein is CASSGGPHTDTQYF.

This clonotype was detected a few times. V is TRBV11-2 and J is TRBJ1-4; 10 nucleotides align to TRBD1. Trimming at V came to 5 bases and at J to 7 bases, leaving 4 bases not matched to a gene. CDR1 is SGHAT, CDR2 FQNNGV, per germline. This CDR3 is built from 14 residues. In nucleotides, the CDR3 is TGTGCCAGCAGCCTGGGACAGGGGCTTGAAAAACTGTTTTTT. Translated: CASSLGQGLEKLFF.

This clonotype was detected many times. The chain couples TRBV30 to TRBJ2-7; TRBD2 matches 8 bases. The CDR3 runs 16 residues. The V gene's germline CDR1 is GTSNPN and CDR2 SVGIG (reference sequence). V shed 3 bases and J 5 bases; nucleotides not matched to a gene: 15. CDR3: CAWSAGGAGAIDEQYF. In DNA, the CDR3 is TGTGCCTGGAGCGCCGGGGGAGCGGGAGCGATCGACGAGCAGTACTTC.

The sample holds a few counts of this clonotype. The rearrangement links TRBV15 to TRBJ2-5, with TRBD2 identical over 12 bases. The CDR3 loop spans 17 amino acids. Looked up from germline, CDR1 is LNHNV and CDR2 is YYDKDF (reference sequence). V lost 1 base to trimming and J lost 0 bases; unmatched junction nucleotides: 3. In DNA, the CDR3 is TGTGCCACCAGCAGAGGCGGGACTAGCGGGTACCAAGAGACCCAGTACTTC. Translation gives CATSRGGTSGYQETQYF.